This T cell receptor beta chain emerged from a study of cytomegalovirus exposure and HLA in healthy donors. The wider study: Earlier, roughly 180 million T cells were analyzed, and around 100 million unique TCR beta sequences were found among them.

V gave up 4 bases and J gave up 6 bases, with 7 bases separating them. CDR3 length: 12 amino acids. Germline lookup yields CDR1 LNHDA and CDR2 SQIVND (reference sequence). The primer mix had 60 Vbeta and 13 Jbeta primers. Original processing methods: In a later analysis, of around 85 million unique beta chains, roughly 9.9 million appeared in at least two donors. The method was immunoSEQ multiplex PCR; TCRdb's version includes in-frame clones alone and lacks a portion of them. D and trimming come from the DNA, and the V and J calls and clone size come from that table. The sample lists about 93,000 clones, roughly 67% occurring once.

The J gene is TRBJ1-5, the V gene TRBV19; no clear D gene. Sequenced: PBMCs. This sequence originates from a boy younger than 18 in good health and CMV-seropositive. The CDR3 sequence: CASSNLSQPQHF. CDR3 in DNA: TGTGCCAGTAGTAACTTAAGTCAGCCCCAGCATTTT.